Following are 19 T cell receptor beta chains from one sample sequenced in a study of technical replicates of blood from a few donors (dated by TCRdb to about 2017). Preparation of the library involved the immunoSEQ multiplex PCR assay. Held by TCRdb, this immuneACCESS table contains in-frame sequences only and omits some clones. Under half of the omission traces to an unresolved V gene where checked; the cause of the rest is unknown. The sample profile shows about 83,000 clones; approximately 96% of them were found once. The ten most abundant clones make up about 0.3% of the sample. The specimen sequenced was T cells isolated from PBMCs. These receptors were collected from a human donor in good health.

The chain combines TRBV19 with TRBJ2-7; 10 nucleotides match TRBD1. There are 14 residues in the CDR3. Germline CDR1 and CDR2: LNHDA and SQIVND (reference sequence). The V segment lost 4 bases and the J segment 7 bases; nucleotides outside the gene matches: 7. CDR3 sequence reads: CASSRQGALGEQYF. In DNA, the CDR3 is TGTGCCAGTAGTAGACAGGGGGCTCTCGGGGAGCAGTACTTC.

This chain uses TRBV25-1 with TRBJ1-1; D is unclear. Germline V CDR1 and CDR2: MGHDK, SYGVNS. The CDR3 runs to 17 residues. V lost 2 bases, J lost 0 bases, and 16 bases lay in between. CDR3 amino acids: CASSEVLGDIMNTEAFF. Written as DNA, the CDR3 is TGTGCCAGCAGTGAAGTCTTAGGAGATATAATGAACACTGAAGCTTTCTTT.

The J gene is TRBJ2-3, the V gene TRBV5-1, with a possible D match to TRBD1 (6 bases). Germline values: CDR1 SGHRS, CDR2 YFSETQ. The V end lost 4 bases, the J end lost 5 bases, and 23 bases lay between the germline ends. This CDR3 is built from 17 residues. CDR3 bases: TGCGCCAGCAGCCCACCCCGGAAAACAGGGTCTCGAGATACGCAGTATTTT. Translation gives CASSPPRKTGSRDTQYF.

The chain has TRBV4-1 and TRBJ2-1; 8 nucleotides match TRBD2. Unmatched junction bases numbered 8, after V lost 6 bases and J lost 7 bases. This CDR3 spans 14 amino acids. The V gene's germline CDR1 is MGHRA and CDR2 YSYEKL. Here the CDR3 DNA reads TGCGCCAGCAGAACAAGCGTAGCGGGAAATGAGCAGTTCTTC. Protein sequence: CASRTSVAGNEQFF.

The CDR3 nucleotides read TGTGCCAGCAAGATCTGGGCAGGCCCCAATGAGCAGTTCTTC. Protein: CASKIWAGPNEQFF. This sequence joins TRBV28 and TRBJ2-1; D uncertain. CDR3 length equals 14 residues. In germline, CDR1 is MDHEN, CDR2 SYDVKM. The V gene lost 7 bases and the J gene lost 6 bases, with 16 bases spanning the gap.

The V and J genes are TRBV5-6 and TRBJ1-2, with a possible D match to TRBD1 (6 bases). Germline V gene data show CDR1 as SGHDT and CDR2 as YYEEEE. Trimming cost V 1 base and J 7 bases, with 20 bases left between them. The CDR3 is 16 amino acids. The CDR3 loop reads CASSLHHRAPLFGYTF. DNA for the CDR3: TGTGCCAGCAGCTTGCACCACAGGGCTCCGCTGTTTGGCTACACCTTC.

This chain links TRBV29-1 with TRBJ2-2; tentatively, D is TRBD2 (5 bases). Trimming cost V 3 bases and J 5 bases, with 13 bases left between them. The CDR3 runs 14 residues. Germline CDR1 is SQVTM and CDR2 is ANQGSEA. The DNA for the CDR3 is TGCAGCGTTGACCGGGGTGTAACAACCGGGGAGCTGTTTTTT. It codes for CSVDRGVTTGELFF.

The chain carries TRBV2 and TRBJ2-3; 12 nucleotides agree with TRBD2. Germline trimming cut 2 bases from V and 6 bases from J; bases unmatched to any gene: 3. CDR1 is SNHLY, CDR2 FYNNEI, per germline. The CDR3 extends over 15 amino acids. The CDR3 sequence is CASSELAGGPDTQYF. In DNA, the CDR3 is TGTGCCAGCAGTGAACTAGCGGGAGGGCCGGATACGCAGTATTTT.

This chain joins TRBV27 and TRBJ1-2; tentatively, D is TRBD1 (6 bases). The CDR3 is 15 amino acids. Trimming removed 6 bases from V and 4 bases from J, with 18 bases in between. Germline V gives CDR1 MNHEY, CDR2 SMNVEV (reference sequence). The CDR3 reads CASRARQETIYGYTF. In DNA, the CDR3 is TGTGCCAGCAGAGCTAGACAGGAAACCATCTATGGCTACACCTTC.

The gene calls are TRBV6-6 and TRBJ2-2, with D possibly matching TRBD2 (5 bases). CDR3 length: 14 residues. Per the germline V gene, CDR1 is MNHNY and CDR2 is SVGAGI (reference sequence). Trimming pared 2 bases from V and 1 base from J, leaving 5 bases between. The CDR3 reads CASSYRGNTGELFF. CDR3 DNA: TGTGCCAGCAGTTACCGGGGGAACACCGGGGAGCTGTTTTTT.

The chain employs TRBV10-1 and TRBJ2-7, with 14 bases fitting TRBD2. The CDR3 runs 13 residues. Trimming removed 5 bases from V and 10 bases from J; junction bases left unmatched: 4. CDR1 WNHNN and CDR2 SYGVQD come from the germline V gene (reference sequence). The CDR3 spells CASSPGTSGRQYF. The CDR3, as DNA: TGCGCCAGCAGTCCCGGGACTAGCGGGAGACAGTACTTC.

J is TRBJ1-2 and V is TRBV11-2; 12 bases are a match to TRBD1. V lost 5 bases and J lost 4; bases outside the gene matches: 5. CDR3 length: 15 amino acids. Germline V lookup: CDR1 SGHAT, CDR2 FQNNGV. The CDR3 region has the DNA TGTGCCAGCAGCACAGGGACAGGGGGCCTCTATGGCTACACCTTC. It is translated as CASSTGTGGLYGYTF.

V usage is TRBV7-9 and J usage is TRBJ1-1; no definite D call. The CDR3 extends over 14 amino acids. Germline loops: CDR1 SEHNR, CDR2 FQNEAQ (reference sequence). Trimming pared 2 bases from V and 0 bases from J, leaving 7 bases between. The chain's CDR3 is CASSLTQVNTEAFF. CDR3 nucleotides: TGTGCCAGCAGCTTAACTCAGGTGAACACTGAAGCTTTCTTT. Based on the CDR3 plus reference TRBV7-9 and TRBJ1-1, the full variable domain is DTGVSQNPRHKITKRGQNVTFRCDPISEHNRLYWYRQTLGQGPEFLTYFQNEAQLEKSRLLSDRFSAERPKGSFSTLEIQRTEQGDSAMYLCASSLTQVNTEAFFGQGTRLTVV.

This sequence joins TRBV9 and TRBJ1-1; 7 nucleotides agree with TRBD1. V dropped 4 bases and J dropped 0; count of bases not matched to a gene: 9. The CDR3 extends over 16 amino acids. Looked up from germline, CDR1 is SGDLS and CDR2 is YYNGEE. The CDR3, as DNA: TGTGCCAGCAGCCCCGACAGGGCCGCAATGAACACTGAAGCTTTCTTT. Translated: CASSPDRAAMNTEAFF.

The chain recombines TRBV4-1 with TRBJ2-3, with 8 bases identical to TRBD1. This CDR3 is built from 15 residues. Germline values: CDR1 MGHRA, CDR2 YSYEKL. V was pared by 6 bases and J by 3 bases, with 8 bases of the junction left unmatched. The CDR3 DNA is TGCGCCAGCAGTCTGGGACAGGTCCGGACAGATACGCAGTATTTT. The encoded protein is CASSLGQVRTDTQYF.

V gene TRBV4-2 combines with J gene TRBJ2-1; 9 bases map to TRBD2. CDR3 length equals 16 residues. V shed 1 base and J 0 bases; nucleotides not matched to a gene: 1. The V gene's germline CDR1 is LGHNA and CDR2 YNFKEQ. This CDR3 reads CASSQASGNSYNEQFF. The CDR3 nucleotides are TGTGCCAGCAGCCAAGCTAGCGGGAACTCCTACAATGAGCAGTTCTTC.

The rearrangement uses TRBV9 and TRBJ2-6; tentatively, D is TRBD1 (7 bases). With 3 bases removed from V and 2 bases from J, the gap between germline ends came to 12 bases. Germline lookup yields CDR1 SGDLS and CDR2 YYNGEE. This CDR3 is built from 16 residues. The CDR3 spells CASSEGAGTGANVLTF. The CDR3 DNA sequence: TGTGCCAGCAGCGAGGGGGCGGGAACTGGGGCCAACGTCCTGACTTTC.

This chain joins TRBV27 and TRBJ1-2; tentative D call: TRBD1 (5 bases). The ends were cut back, 3 bases at V and 8 bases at J, with 10 bases in the middle. The CDR3 sequence is 12 residues long. Germline V CDR1 and CDR2: MNHEY, SMNVEV (reference sequence). The DNA of the CDR3 is TGTGCCAGCAGTTTGGGGGGAGAAGGCTACACCTTC. This translates into CASSLGGEGYTF.

This chain connects TRBV6-5 to TRBJ2-7; the D gene is possibly TRBD1 (6 bases). V lost 4 bases to trimming and J lost 6 bases, with 16 bases between them. The V gene's germline CDR1 is MNHEY and CDR2 SVGAGI. The length of the CDR3 is 14 residues. CDR3 residues: CASSFSQGRSEQYF. CDR3 DNA sequence: TGTGCCAGCAGTTTTAGTCAGGGGAGAAGCGAGCAGTACTTC.